One and the same sample provided the 7 T cell receptor beta chains below, sequenced in a study of blood T cell repertoires in COVID-19. TCRdb keeps only in-frame clones here, not all; method: immunoSEQ multiplex PCR. The profile shows fewer than 250,000 clones, around 80% of them singletons. Sequenced input: peripheral blood. These receptors came from a woman aged 50 to 60 with acute or convalescent COVID-19.

V and J are TRBV29-1 and TRBJ1-2, with 8 bases identical to TRBD1. Germline V gives CDR1 SQVTM, CDR2 ANQGSEA. This CDR3 is built from 12 residues. After removal of 8 bases from V and 8 bases from J, the junction contained 10 bases not matched to a gene. CDR3 residues: CSISGGATGYTF. The CDR3, as DNA: TGCAGCATTTCAGGGGGCGCGACGGGCTACACCTTC.

V usage is TRBV5-4 and J usage is TRBJ2-5, with 9 bases fitting TRBD2. Germline V gene lookup returns CDR1 SGHNT and CDR2 YYREEE (reference sequence). This CDR3 has 16 residues. The junction had 8 bases not matched to a gene; V was cut back by 0 bases and J by 5 bases. The CDR3 loop reads CASSLAIAGEVETQYF. CDR3 nucleotides: TGTGCCAGCAGCTTGGCCATAGCGGGAGAAGTGGAGACCCAGTACTTC.

The V call is TRBV27, the J call TRBJ2-1; 9 nucleotides match TRBD1. The length of the CDR3 is 14 residues. The V gene's germline CDR1 is MNHEY and CDR2 SMNVEV (reference sequence). V dropped 3 bases and J dropped 6; count of bases not matched to a gene: 3. The CDR3 reads CASSFRDRANEQFF. The CDR3 nucleotides are TGTGCCAGCAGTTTCCGGGACAGGGCCAATGAGCAGTTCTTC.

The V and J genes are TRBV5-6 and TRBJ1-2; D uncertain. The ends were cut back, 2 bases at V and 3 bases at J, with 8 bases in the middle. CDR3 size: 13 residues. Germline assignment: CDR1 SGHDT and CDR2 YYEEEE. CDR3 sequence reads: CASSLGQDYGYTF. In nucleotides, the CDR3 is TGTGCCAGCAGCTTAGGTCAGGACTATGGCTACACCTTC. Variable domain in full (rest from reference TRBV5-6 and TRBJ1-2): DAGVTQSPTHLIKTRGQQVTLRCSPKSGHDTVSWYQQALGQGPQFIFQYYEEEERQRGNFPDRFSGHQFPNYSSELNVNALLLGDSALYLCASSLGQDYGYTFGSGTRLTVV.

J is TRBJ2-1 and V is TRBV11-2; 10 nucleotides agree with TRBD2. Trimming removed 2 bases from V and 9 bases from J; junction bases left unmatched: 4. CDR1 and CDR2 from the germline V gene are SGHAT and FQNNGV. The CDR3 is 14 residues long. DNA of the CDR3: TGTGCCAGCAGCTTACTACTAGCGGGAAGTGAGCAGTTCTTC. Amino acid sequence: CASSLLLAGSEQFF.

This chain uses TRBV18 with TRBJ2-5, with 10 bases fitting TRBD1. Near its end, the DNA agrees better with TRBJ2-7, so the J call may be wrong. Germline CDR1 is KGHSH and CDR2 is LQKENI. This CDR3 region has 13 residues. The CDR3 is CASSPDRGDEQYF. The CDR3 nucleotides read TGTGCCAGCTCCCCGGACAGGGGGGACGAGCAGTACTTC.

The V and J genes are TRBV4-2 and TRBJ2-7; 7 bases fit TRBD2. V trimming: 2 bases; J trimming: 5 bases; junction bases outside the gene matches: 9. The germline V gene has CDR1 LGHNA and CDR2 YNFKEQ. This CDR3 is 15 amino acids long. The CDR3, as DNA: TGTGCCAGCAGCCAATACTTGACTAGCTTGAACGAGCAGTACTTC. This encodes CASSQYLTSLNEQYF.